The 22 T cell receptor beta chains below come from one sample, sequenced in a study of blood T cell repertoires in COVID-19. Only in-frame clones appear in the TCRdb table, and some are missing; sequencing was by immunoSEQ multiplex PCR. The top ten hold 3.2% of the sample, which has roughly 190,000 clones, roughly 80% seen once. The sequenced sample consisted of PBMCs or T cells enriched from blood (not recorded which). The receptors stem from a woman younger than 45 who had recovered from COVID-19.

This clone was counted a few times. This sequence joins TRBV2 and TRBJ1-5, with D possibly matching TRBD1 (5 bases). CDR3 length: 14 residues. Germline V CDR1 and CDR2: SNHLY, FYNNEI. Between the trimmed V and J ends, which lost 4 bases and 8 bases, there was a span of 15 bases. CDR3 nucleotides: TGTGCCAGCAGTGCGATGGCAGGGTGGAAGCCCCAGCATTTT. It yields the protein CASSAMAGWKPQHF.

This clone was observed a few times. The chain recombines TRBV7-6 with TRBJ2-1; 9 bases line up with TRBD2. V lost 1 base, J lost 8 bases, and 6 bases stayed unmatched. Germline CDR1 SGHVS, CDR2 FNYEAQ. The CDR3 is 15 amino acids. CDR3 region: CASSLVAGGPHEQFF. CDR3 nucleotides: TGTGCCAGCAGCTTAGTGGCGGGGGGGCCTCATGAGCAGTTCTTC.

CDR3 region: CASTFRMEGRGTQYF. The CDR3 coding sequence is TGTGCCAGCACCTTTCGGATGGAAGGGAGGGGGACCCAGTACTTC. The V gene is TRBV5-4, the J gene TRBJ2-5, with 7 bases lining up with TRBD2. This CDR3 spans 15 amino acids. Germline CDR1 and CDR2: SGHNT and YYREEE (reference sequence). V was pared by 6 bases and J by 7 bases, with 15 bases of the junction left unmatched. Based on the CDR3 plus reference TRBV5-4 and TRBJ2-5, the full variable domain is ETGVTQSPTHLIKTRGQQVTLRCSSQSGHNTVSWYQQALGQGPQFIFQYYREEENGRGNFPPRFSGLQFPNYSSELNVNALELDDSALYLCASTFRMEGRGTQYFGPGTRLLVL.

J is TRBJ1-2 and V is TRBV9, with 8 bases that match TRBD1. Germline CDR1 and CDR2: SGDLS and YYNGEE. Germline trimming cut 3 bases from V and 2 bases from J; bases unmatched to any gene: 3. This CDR3 is built from 14 residues. CDR3 nucleotide sequence: TGTGCCAGCAGCGCAGGGGGCAGCAACTATGGCTACACCTTC. It yields the protein CASSAGGSNYGYTF.

The rearrangement uses TRBV7-2 and TRBJ1-2; TRBD1 is a possible D gene (5 bases). In germline, CDR1 is SGHTA, CDR2 FQGNSA. The V end lost 4 bases, the J end lost 6 bases, and 18 bases lay between the germline ends. This CDR3 contains 15 residues. CDR3 protein: CASSYNPRVEDGYTF. Here the CDR3 DNA reads TGTGCCAGCAGCTACAACCCCAGGGTAGAGGATGGCTACACCTTC.

V usage is TRBV5-8 and J usage is TRBJ1-5; 8 bases align to TRBD1. V lost 4 bases, J lost 0 bases, and 12 bases stayed unmatched. Germline V gene lookup returns CDR1 SGHTS and CDR2 YDEGEE. This CDR3 has 18 residues. This CDR3 is CASSPRDRIPYSNQPQHF. The CDR3 bases are TGTGCCAGCAGCCCCCGGGACAGGATTCCTTATAGCAATCAGCCCCAGCATTTT.

This sequence joins TRBV5-6 and TRBJ1-2; D gene ambiguous. Germline loops: CDR1 SGHDT, CDR2 YYEEEE. This CDR3 contains 14 residues. Trimming removed 0 bases from V and 0 bases from J, with 6 bases in between. For the CDR3, the DNA is TGTGCCAGCAGCTTGGGCGGCTCTAACTATGGCTACACCTTC. Encoded protein: CASSLGGSNYGYTF.

This clone was observed a single time. J is TRBJ2-7 and V is TRBV27; 15 nucleotides agree with TRBD2. Trimming took 5 bases from V and 5 from J; bases not matched to a gene: 13. CDR3 length: 18 residues. Germline CDR1 is MNHEY and CDR2 is SMNVEV (reference sequence). The CDR3 loop is CASSEGRTSGRAGDEQYF. The DNA of the CDR3 is TGTGCCAGCAGTGAGGGACGGACTAGCGGGAGGGCCGGGGACGAGCAGTACTTC.

The chain employs TRBV11-2 and TRBJ2-3, with 9 positions matching TRBD2. Germline V CDR1 and CDR2: SGHAT, FQNNGV. The CDR3 runs to 16 residues. The trim removed 5 bases at V and 7 bases at J, leaving 13 bases unmatched. DNA for the CDR3: TGTGCCAGCAGCCCCCGAGGGGCGGGGGGGCTTAATACGCAGTATTTT. It yields the protein CASSPRGAGGLNTQYF. The full variable domain, in which reference TRBV11-2 and TRBJ2-3 provide the parts outside the CDR3, is EAGVAQSPRYKIIEKRQSVAFWCNPISGHATLYWYQQILGQGPKLLIQFQNNGVVDDSQLPKDRFSAERLKGVDSTLKIQPAKLEDSAVYLCASSPRGAGGLNTQYFGPGTRLTVL.

The chain joins TRBV7-9 to TRBJ2-5; D perhaps matches TRBD1 (6 bases). V dropped 9 bases and J dropped 6 bases, with 11 bases sitting between them. Germline CDR1 and CDR2: SEHNR and FQNEAQ (reference sequence). The CDR3 has 11 residues. The DNA for the CDR3 is TGTGCCAGTGGCAGGGGTCAGACCCAGTACTTC. This gives the protein CASGRGQTQYF.

This clone was seen more than once but under ten times. J is TRBJ2-2 and V is TRBV7-2; D perhaps matches TRBD1 (6 bases). V was cut by 7 bases and J by 1 base, with 10 bases left in between. Germline CDR1 SGHTA, CDR2 FQGNSA. This CDR3 region has 14 residues. The CDR3 loop reads CASTGTRNTGELFF. In DNA form, the CDR3 reads TGTGCCAGCACCGGGACACGGAACACCGGGGAGCTGTTTTTT.

This clone occurred a few times. The gene calls are TRBV20-1 and TRBJ1-5; D remains ambiguous. V gave up 3 bases and J gave up 3 bases, with 12 bases separating them. The germline V gene has CDR1 DFQATT and CDR2 SNEGSKA (reference sequence). The CDR3 loop spans 14 amino acids. The CDR3 coding sequence is TGCAGTGCTAGTGAACAAAACGTCAATCAGCCCCAGCATTTT. This codes for CSASEQNVNQPQHF.

The chain has TRBV7-9 and TRBJ2-1; 8 nucleotides align to TRBD2. Per the germline V gene, CDR1 is SEHNR and CDR2 is FQNEAQ (reference sequence). V shed 7 bases and J 4 bases; nucleotides not matched to a gene: 12. This CDR3 is built from 16 residues. The CDR3 nucleotides read TGTGCCAGCACCGAACCTGGGGTAGCGGGGTACAATGAGCAGTTCTTC. Translated, it gives CASTEPGVAGYNEQFF. The whole variable domain, filled in from reference TRBV7-9 and TRBJ2-1, reads DTGVSQNPRHKITKRGQNVTFRCDPISEHNRLYWYRQTLGQGPEFLTYFQNEAQLEKSRLLSDRFSAERPKGSFSTLEIQRTEQGDSAMYLCASTEPGVAGYNEQFFGPGTRLTVL.

In DNA form, the CDR3 reads TGTGCCAGCAGCCCGCCAGGGCTCGAGCAGTACTTC. It specifies CASSPPGLEQYF. The chain couples TRBV7-2 to TRBJ2-7, with D perhaps matching TRBD1 (5 bases). Between the trimmed V and J ends, which lost 5 bases and 6 bases, there was a span of 11 bases. CDR1 SGHTA and CDR2 FQGNSA come from the germline V gene. CDR3 size: 12 residues.

The chain uses TRBV28 and TRBJ1-2; 7 bases agree with TRBD1. In germline, CDR1 is MDHEN, CDR2 SYDVKM. The trim removed 6 bases at V and 6 bases at J, leaving 31 bases unmatched. The CDR3 spans 21 residues. CDR3 sequence: CASRGNRGRPPTMATRDGYTF. CDR3 bases: TGTGCCAGCAGGGGCAACAGGGGCCGCCCTCCGACTATGGCTACACGGGATGGCTACACCTTC.

This sequence joins TRBV2 and TRBJ2-2, with a tentative D call TRBD2 (7 bases). Trimming removed 7 bases at V and 0 bases at J, with 12 bases between. The CDR3 totals 15 residues. Per the germline V gene, CDR1 is SNHLY and CDR2 is FYNNEI. For the CDR3, the DNA is TGTGCCAGCAAGGGGGGGGCGGCGAACACCGGGGAGCTGTTTTTT. It yields the protein CASKGGAANTGELFF.

The chain is built from TRBV6-5 and TRBJ1-1, with a tentative D call TRBD1 (5 bases). V lost 3 bases, J lost 7 bases, and 12 bases lay in between. Germline V lookup: CDR1 MNHEY, CDR2 SVGAGI. This CDR3 has 13 amino acids. CDR3 sequence reads: CASSYVQGDEAFF. The CDR3 DNA follows: TGTGCCAGCAGTTATGTCCAGGGTGATGAAGCTTTCTTT.

The chain carries TRBV29-1 and TRBJ1-2, with TRBD1 matching over 7 bases. The CDR3 length is 14 residues. Germline V gene sequence: CDR1 SQVTM, CDR2 ANQGSEA. The V and J ends lost 7 bases and 0 bases, in that order; junction bases with no gene match: 8. The CDR3 spells CSAADRFPNYGYTF. The CDR3 region has the DNA TGCAGCGCAGCGGACAGGTTTCCTAACTATGGCTACACCTTC.

V is TRBV25-1 and J is TRBJ1-5, with D uncertain. V lost 3 bases and J 3 bases, leaving 12 bases between the germline ends. The CDR3 is 15 amino acids. Germline V gene data show CDR1 as MGHDK and CDR2 as SYGVNS. The CDR3 region has the DNA TGTGCCAGCAGTGAGCGGGGTGGGCACAATCAGCCCCAGCATTTT. Translating it yields CASSERGGHNQPQHF.

This rearrangement joins TRBV19 to TRBJ2-7; 8 nucleotides match TRBD1. This CDR3 has 13 amino acids. After removal of 4 bases from V and 6 bases from J, the junction contained 5 bases not matched to a gene. Germline CDR1 reads LNHDA; CDR2 reads SQIVND (reference sequence). The CDR3, as DNA: TGTGCCAGTAGTAGGGGACAGGTTCGCGAGCAGTACTTC. This codes for CASSRGQVREQYF.

This clone was found a few times. The V call is TRBV19, the J call TRBJ2-2; 8 bases match TRBD2. CDR3 length: 18 residues. The V segment lost 3 bases and the J segment 2 bases; nucleotides outside the gene matches: 11. Germline-derived CDR1 and CDR2 are LNHDA and SQIVND (reference sequence). This CDR3 reads CASSIRKSGGINTGELFF. CDR3 bases: TGTGCCAGTAGTATCCGAAAGAGCGGGGGCATCAACACCGGGGAGCTGTTTTTT.

V gene TRBV28 combines with J gene TRBJ1-5; tentative D call: TRBD1 (6 bases). CDR3 length: 17 residues. Germline V lookup: CDR1 MDHEN, CDR2 SYDVKM. Trimming took off 7 bases at V and 4 bases at J, with 23 bases between the two ends. The CDR3 DNA is TGTGCCAGCACCACCGCCGTAGGACGGACAGAGAATCAGCCCCAGCATTTT. This gives the protein CASTTAVGRTENQPQHF. Full variable domain (outside the CDR3, taken from reference TRBV28 and TRBJ1-5): DVKVTQSSRYLVKRTGEKVFLECVQDMDHENMFWYRQDPGLGLRLIYFSYDVKMKEKGDIPEGYSVSREKKERFSLILESASTNQTSMYLCASTTAVGRTENQPQHFGDGTRLSIL.